The 21 T cell receptor beta chains below come from one sample, sequenced in a study of shared clonotypes between healthy human individuals. The repertoire was sequenced with immunoSEQ multiplex PCR; TCRdb's copy has only in-frame clones and lacks some. The sample carries approximately 2.5 million clones, 85% to 95% recorded once. What was sequenced was naive CD4+ T cells sorted from blood. Subset noted: CD45RA+ positively selected. Receptors were obtained from a man younger than 35 in good health.

The CDR3, as DNA: TGTGCCAGCAGCCAGCGGGGAGCCGGCCGCAATGAGCAGTTCTTC. This gives the protein CASSQRGAGRNEQFF. The chain has TRBV28 and TRBJ2-1; 7 bases are a match to TRBD2. V was clipped by 6 bases and J by 6 bases; unmatched bases: 11. In germline, CDR1 is MDHEN, CDR2 SYDVKM. The CDR3 length is 15 residues.

The rearrangement links TRBV27 to TRBJ2-3; D possibly corresponds to TRBD2 (6 bases). With 4 bases removed from V and 9 bases from J, the gap between germline ends came to 11 bases. Germline-derived CDR1 and CDR2 are MNHEY and SMNVEV (reference sequence). The CDR3 length is 12 residues. DNA of the CDR3: TGTGCCAGCAGTTGGGGAGGAGACACGCAGTATTTT. Translating it yields CASSWGGDTQYF.

For this clone: The same CDR3 can be traced to other DNA sequences in this sample. V gene TRBV28 combines with J gene TRBJ1-4, with TRBD1 identical over 7 bases. Germline assignment: CDR1 MDHEN and CDR2 SYDVKM. The CDR3 has 14 residues. V lost 4 bases to trimming and J lost 5 bases; unmatched junction nucleotides: 4. CDR3 loop: CASSSGTENEKLFF. In DNA form, the CDR3 reads TGTGCCAGCAGTTCCGGGACAGAGAATGAAAAACTGTTTTTT.

The J gene is TRBJ1-2, the V gene TRBV6-5, with D maybe TRBD1 (6 bases). CDR3 length equals 12 residues. Germline V lookup: CDR1 MNHEY, CDR2 SVGAGI. V lost 6 bases, J lost 4 bases, and 9 bases lay in between. The CDR3 DNA is TGTGCCAGCAGCCGGACAGCCTATGGCTACACCTTC. Encoded protein: CASSRTAYGYTF.

The V call is TRBV6-6, the J call TRBJ1-4; D is perhaps TRBD1 (6 bases). Germline values: CDR1 MNHNY, CDR2 SVGAGI (reference sequence). CDR3 length: 14 amino acids. With 3 bases removed from V and 5 bases from J, the gap between germline ends came to 10 bases. CDR3 coding DNA: TGTGCCAGCAGTTATCAGGGGAAAAATGAAAAACTGTTTTTT. It specifies CASSYQGKNEKLFF.

The chain recombines TRBV5-1 with TRBJ2-7, with 8 bases identical to TRBD1. The germline V gene has CDR1 SGHRS and CDR2 YFSETQ. The CDR3 is made up of 17 amino acids. Trimming removed 0 bases from V and 2 bases from J; junction bases left unmatched: 10. The chain's CDR3 is CASSLGSGGHIPYEQYF. In DNA form, the CDR3 reads TGCGCCAGCAGCTTGGGCTCAGGGGGCCATATTCCCTACGAGCAGTACTTC.

The chain couples TRBV6-6 to TRBJ2-7, with a possible D match to TRBD1 (6 bases). Trimming left V 5 bases short and J 5 bases short, with 13 bases between. The CDR3 is made up of 13 amino acids. Germline CDR1 and CDR2: MNHNY and SVGAGI (reference sequence). CDR3 loop: CASSHRQAHEQYF. CDR3 coding DNA: TGTGCCAGCAGTCATCGACAGGCCCACGAGCAGTACTTC.

This chain uses TRBV7-6 with TRBJ2-2; the D gene is possibly TRBD2 (5 bases). Deletions cut 5 bases from V and 7 bases from J, with 14 bases between. The CDR3 runs to 14 residues. Per the germline V gene, CDR1 is SGHVS and CDR2 is FNYEAQ. DNA for the CDR3: TGTGCCAGCAGCACCAGAGAGGGCGGCGGGGAGCTGTTTTTT. Protein product: CASSTREGGGELFF.

J is TRBJ1-6 and V is TRBV7-9; D may be TRBD1 (6 bases). The germline V gene has CDR1 SEHNR and CDR2 FQNEAQ (reference sequence). The V and J ends lost 1 base and 7 bases respectively, with 17 bases between them. This CDR3 is 17 amino acids long. The CDR3 spells CASSLGGAVGKNSPLHF. CDR3 in DNA: TGTGCCAGCAGCTTAGGGGGGGCAGTTGGGAAAAATTCACCCCTCCACTTT.

CDR3 sequence: CASSPYLAGGFNEQFF. The CDR3 nucleotides read TGTGCCAGCAGCCCGTATCTAGCGGGGGGGTTCAATGAGCAGTTCTTC. This chain joins TRBV11-2 and TRBJ2-1; 12 nucleotides line up with TRBD2. Germline lookup yields CDR1 SGHAT and CDR2 FQNNGV. Trimming at V came to 5 bases and at J to 6 bases, leaving 8 bases not matched to a gene. The CDR3 is 16 amino acids.

The chain couples TRBV7-3 to TRBJ2-1; 10 positions match TRBD1. V shed 5 bases, J shed 2 bases, and the junction held 3 bases outside the gene matches. This CDR3 spans 15 amino acids. Germline values: CDR1 SGHTA, CDR2 FQGTGA. As DNA, the CDR3 is TGTGCCAGCAGCCTAGGACAGGGGGCCTACAATGAGCAGTTCTTC. Residues: CASSLGQGAYNEQFF.

The chain is built from TRBV19 and TRBJ2-4; D tentatively reads TRBD1 or TRBD2 (6 bases each). Germline V gene data show CDR1 as LNHDA and CDR2 as SQIVND (reference sequence). V was trimmed by 2 bases and J by 0 bases, leaving 17 bases between them. The length of the CDR3 is 18 residues. CDR3 region: CASSIFGGGEIAKNIQYF. As DNA, the CDR3 is TGTGCCAGTAGTATATTCGGGGGCGGGGAAATAGCCAAAAACATTCAGTACTTC.

The V call is TRBV9, the J call TRBJ2-3, with unresolved D. CDR3 length: 13 amino acids. Germline V gene sequence: CDR1 SGDLS, CDR2 YYNGEE. Between the trimmed V and J ends, which lost 4 bases and 4 bases, there was a span of 10 bases. Here the CDR3 DNA reads TGTGCCAGCAGCCGTACCACCTCAGATACGCAGTATTTT. It codes for CASSRTTSDTQYF.

The J gene is TRBJ2-7, the V gene TRBV28, with 8 nucleotides matching TRBD1. The ends lost 3 bases at V and 3 bases at J; junction bases unmatched: 10. Per the germline V gene, CDR1 is MDHEN and CDR2 is SYDVKM. This CDR3 contains 16 residues. This CDR3 is CASSFPRQGIFYEQYF. The CDR3 DNA sequence: TGTGCCAGCAGTTTTCCTCGACAGGGGATTTTCTACGAGCAGTACTTC.

The chain combines TRBV19 with TRBJ1-2; D may be TRBD1 (5 bases). Trimming removed 3 bases from V and 9 bases from J, with 14 bases in between. This CDR3 contains 13 residues. The germline V gene encodes CDR1 LNHDA and CDR2 SQIVND (reference sequence). The DNA of the CDR3 is TGTGCCAGTAGTATCCTCCAGGGAAATAGCTACACCTTC. Translated, it gives CASSILQGNSYTF.

This clone was recorded once. The sample carries other DNA sequences with the same CDR3. This chain joins TRBV29-1 and TRBJ2-7; either TRBD1 or TRBD2 may supply D (5 bases each). The CDR3 sequence is 12 residues long. With 6 bases removed from V and 3 bases from J, the gap between germline ends came to 12 bases. The germline V gene encodes CDR1 SQVTM and CDR2 ANQGSEA. The CDR3: CSVVGTYYEQYF. The CDR3 bases are TGCAGCGTCGTAGGGACCTACTACGAGCAGTACTTC.

V usage is TRBV5-1 and J usage is TRBJ2-5, with 9 positions matching TRBD2. The DNA end lines up better with TRBJ2-7; the J call may be wrong. Germline V gene lookup returns CDR1 SGHRS and CDR2 YFSETQ. CDR3 length equals 17 residues. CDR3 bases: TGCGCCAGCAGCTTGGTACTAGAGGCGGGAGGGCCCTACGAGCAGTACTTC. Residues: CASSLVLEAGGPYEQYF.

The CDR3 nucleotides are TGTGCCAGCTCTCCCGAGACAGGGGGCGGGAATTCACCCCTCCACTTT. Protein: CASSPETGGGNSPLHF. The chain has TRBV18 and TRBJ1-6, with 10 bases identical to TRBD1. V dropped 6 bases and J dropped 7; count of bases not matched to a gene: 9. The CDR3 has 16 amino acids. Germline lookup yields CDR1 KGHSH and CDR2 LQKENI.

The chain links TRBV4-1 to TRBJ2-1, with D perhaps TRBD1 or TRBD2 (6 bases each). The V end was cut by 3 bases, the J end by 0 bases, with 27 bases between. The germline V gene encodes CDR1 MGHRA and CDR2 YSYEKL. The CDR3 is 21 residues long. The CDR3 nucleotides are TGCGCCAGCAGCCATGAAGCCCCAGATCTAGGGGGGCGAAGCTCCTACAATGAGCAGTTCTTC. Translation: CASSHEAPDLGGRSSYNEQFF.

This chain joins TRBV29-1 and TRBJ2-5; TRBD2 matches 7 bases. Trimming cost V 1 base and J 4 bases; bases outside gene matches: 3. The CDR3 length is 13 residues. Germline V gives CDR1 SQVTM, CDR2 ANQGSEA. Here the CDR3 reads CSVEGTGGETQYF. The CDR3 DNA reads TGCAGCGTTGAAGGGACGGGGGGAGAGACCCAGTACTTC.

The CDR3 sequence: CASSVEWGWSGTGELFF. The CDR3 bases are TGTGCCAGCAGCGTAGAGTGGGGGTGGTCTGGCACCGGGGAGCTGTTTTTT. The rearrangement uses TRBV9 and TRBJ2-2; TRBD1 or TRBD2 may be the D gene (5 bases each). The V end lost 0 bases, the J end lost 4 bases, and 16 bases lay between the germline ends. Germline V gene sequence: CDR1 SGDLS, CDR2 YYNGEE. The length of the CDR3 is 17 residues.